This T cell receptor beta chain was observed in a study of T cell repertoires in cytomegalovirus infection. The wider study: Indications of both CMV infection and matching HLA type were provided by public TCR beta signatures.

TCRdb re-called the reads with MiXCR, one entry per CDR3 protein. The sample holds 300,000 to 400,000 distinct CDR3 sequences, 20% to 25% seen once. With respect to this clonotype: Its antigen is unknown.

This TCR was sampled from a human donor in good health (CMV status not recorded). Some clones in this sample may be carry-over from other donors' samples. The sample in question was cultured PBMCs, obtained from culture after CMV antigen stimulation.

CDR3 DNA sequence: TGTGCCACCAGTGATTTGCGGGAGGGCAATGAGCAGTTCTTC. Its protein product is CATSDLREGNEQFF. The chain carries TRBV24-1 and TRBJ2-1; 8 nucleotides match TRBD2. The CDR3 loop spans 14 amino acids. With V trimmed by 0 bases and J by 6 bases, 0 bases remained unmatched. Germline V gives CDR1 KGHDR, CDR2 SFDVKD.